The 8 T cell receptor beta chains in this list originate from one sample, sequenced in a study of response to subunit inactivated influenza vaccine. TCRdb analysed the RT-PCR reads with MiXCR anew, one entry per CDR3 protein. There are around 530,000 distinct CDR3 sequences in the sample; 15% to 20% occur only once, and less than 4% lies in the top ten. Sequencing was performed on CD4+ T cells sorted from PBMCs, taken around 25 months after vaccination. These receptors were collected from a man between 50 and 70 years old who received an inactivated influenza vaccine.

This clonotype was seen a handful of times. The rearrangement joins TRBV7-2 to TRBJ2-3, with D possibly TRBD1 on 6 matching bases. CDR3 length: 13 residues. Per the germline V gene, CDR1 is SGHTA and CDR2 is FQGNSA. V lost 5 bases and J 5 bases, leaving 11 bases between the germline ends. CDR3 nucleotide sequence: TGTGCCAGCAGCCCCGACAGGCAAGATACGCAGTATTTT. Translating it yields CASSPDRQDTQYF.

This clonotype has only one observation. The CDR3 nucleotides read TGTGCCAGCAGCCAAGGACAGGGCTGGGGCTACACCTTC. It is translated as CASSQGQGWGYTF. The rearrangement links TRBV5-6 to TRBJ1-2; 8 bases are a match to TRBD1. Looked up from germline, CDR1 is SGHDT and CDR2 is YYEEEE. The CDR3 is 13 residues long. The V and J ends lost 4 bases and 8 bases, in that order; junction bases with no gene match: 7.

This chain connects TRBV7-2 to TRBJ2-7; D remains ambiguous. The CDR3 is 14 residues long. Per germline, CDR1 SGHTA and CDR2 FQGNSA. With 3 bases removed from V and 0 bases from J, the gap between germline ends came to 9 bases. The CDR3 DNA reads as TGTGCCAGCAGCTTGCGGCTGAGCTCCTACGAGCAGTACTTC. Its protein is CASSLRLSSYEQYF.

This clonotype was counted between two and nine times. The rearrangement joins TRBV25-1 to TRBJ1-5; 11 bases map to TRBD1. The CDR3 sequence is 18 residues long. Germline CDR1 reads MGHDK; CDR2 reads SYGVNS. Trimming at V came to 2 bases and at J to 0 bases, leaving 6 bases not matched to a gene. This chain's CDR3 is CASSETGQGGNSNQPQHF. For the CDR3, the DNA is TGTGCCAGCAGTGAAACGGGACAGGGGGGAAATAGCAATCAGCCCCAGCATTTT.

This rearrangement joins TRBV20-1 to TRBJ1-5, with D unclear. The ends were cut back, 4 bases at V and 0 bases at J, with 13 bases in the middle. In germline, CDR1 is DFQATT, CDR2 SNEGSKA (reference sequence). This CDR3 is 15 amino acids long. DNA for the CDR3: TGCAGTGCTATCCGGGCCGGCTTTAGCAATCAGCCCCAGCATTTT. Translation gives CSAIRAGFSNQPQHF.

This CDR3 reads CASSWGGLLLYNEQFF. CDR3 DNA sequence: TGTGCCAGCAGCTGGGGGGGACTACTTCTCTACAATGAGCAGTTCTTC. V gene TRBV7-2 combines with J gene TRBJ2-1, with TRBD2 matching over 7 bases. The CDR3 extends over 16 amino acids. Germline CDR1 and CDR2: SGHTA and FQGNSA. V lost 4 bases and J lost 3; bases outside the gene matches: 9.

The CDR3 loop reads CATSDFKGTEAFF. The CDR3 nucleotides read TGTGCCACCAGTGATTTTAAGGGTACTGAAGCTTTCTTT. The V and J genes are TRBV24-1 and TRBJ1-1, with D unclear. V gave up 1 base and J gave up 5 bases, with 7 bases separating them. Germline-derived CDR1 and CDR2 are KGHDR and SFDVKD. The CDR3 loop spans 13 amino acids.

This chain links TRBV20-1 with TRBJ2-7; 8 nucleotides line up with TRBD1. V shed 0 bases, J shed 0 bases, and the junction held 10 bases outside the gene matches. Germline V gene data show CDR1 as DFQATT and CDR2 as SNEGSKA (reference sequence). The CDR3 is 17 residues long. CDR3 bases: TGCAGTGCTAGAGATCCATTAACCCAGGGGGCCTCCTACGAGCAGTACTTC. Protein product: CSARDPLTQGASYEQYF.